This is a list of T cell receptor beta chains from one sample in a study of shared clonotypes between healthy human individuals. Method: immunoSEQ multiplex PCR; TCRdb's copy keeps in-frame clones and lacks some. The sample shows about 2.4 million clones, 90% to 95% of them seen only once. The sequenced sample consisted of naive CD4+ T cells from PBMCs. These receptors were collected from a young man in good health. Some clones in this sample may be carry-over from other donors' samples. Each CDR3 is given with its conserved first and last residue. Fields, in order: J gene, V gene, clone size, D gene, CDR3 DNA, CDR3 protein. D genes are given only for firm matches. Size is stated for part of the rows, as once, few or many counts, or as a class when the clone is expanded.

J: TRBJ2-3
V: TRBV5-4
size: NA
D: TRBD2
DNA: TGTGCCAGCAGCCCCACCCCAGCGGGAGGAACAGATACGCAGTATTTT
CDR3: CASSPTPAGGTDTQYF

J: TRBJ2-6
V: TRBV5-1
size: NA
D: NA
DNA: TGCGCCAGCAGCTTGGAAACCGTCAGGGTAATCTCTGGGGCCAACGTCCTGACTTTC
CDR3: CASSLETVRVISGANVLTF

J: TRBJ1-1
V: TRBV6-6
size: NA
D: TRBD1
DNA: TGTGCCAGCAGTTTTACAGGGGGGAACACTGAAGCTTTCTTT
CDR3: CASSFTGGNTEAFF

J: TRBJ2-2
V: TRBV2
size: NA
D: TRBD2
DNA: TGTGCCAGCAAACTAGCGGGAGGGCCTAACTTTGCCGGGGAGCTGTTTTTT
CDR3: CASKLAGGPNFAGELFF

J: TRBJ1-3
V: TRBV28
size: NA
D: NA
DNA: TGTGCCAGCAGCCGGTCCCCCCCCGAGCTCTCTGGAAACACCATATATTTT
CDR3: CASSRSPPELSGNTIYF

J: TRBJ2-7
V: TRBV5-1
size: NA
D: TRBD1
DNA: TGCGCCAGCAGCTTGCCGGCCGGGACAGGGGTCCACGAGCAGTACTTC
CDR3: CASSLPAGTGVHEQYF

J: TRBJ2-5
V: TRBV11-2
size: NA
D: NA
DNA: TGTGCCACCAGGGGCCGACCTAGGGGGGGAGAGACCCAGTACTTC
CDR3: CATRGRPRGGETQYF

J: TRBJ2-7
V: TRBV7-2
size: NA
D: TRBD1
DNA: TGTGCCAGCAGCACAAATTCCGGGACAGGGGGCTACGAGCAGTACTTC
CDR3: CASSTNSGTGGYEQYF

J: TRBJ2-2
V: TRBV6-1
size: NA
D: NA
DNA: TGTGCCAGCAGTGAATTTAGGGGGGATACCGGGGAGCTGTTTTTT
CDR3: CASSEFRGDTGELFF

J: TRBJ1-6
V: TRBV18
size: NA
D: NA
DNA: TGTGCCAGCTCACCAGTAGAGGGAGGGCATTCACCCCTCCACTTT
CDR3: CASSPVEGGHSPLHF

J: TRBJ2-1
V: TRBV19
size: NA
D: NA
DNA: TGTGCCAGTAGTAGAAGCTACAATGAGCAGTTCTTC
CDR3: CASSRSYNEQFF

J: TRBJ1-4
V: TRBV5-4
size: NA
D: NA
DNA: TGTGCCAGCAGCTCGGCCAGGGAATCAGAAAAACTGTTTTTT
CDR3: CASSSARESEKLFF

J: TRBJ1-1
V: TRBV30
size: NA
D: NA
DNA: TGTGCCTGGAATAAGGGGTACGGTACTGAAGCTTTCTTT
CDR3: CAWNKGYGTEAFF

J: TRBJ1-4
V: TRBV15
size: once
D: TRBD1
DNA: TGTGCCACCAGCCGGGACAGGGGCTGGGATGAAAAACTGTTTTTT
CDR3: CATSRDRGWDEKLFF

J: TRBJ2-1
V: TRBV2
size: NA
D: NA
DNA: TGTGCCAGCTCCTACAGGGTGGACTACAATGAGCAGTTCTTC
CDR3: CASSYRVDYNEQFF

J: TRBJ1-2
V: TRBV28
size: NA
D: TRBD1
DNA: TGTGCCAGCAGTTTTGGGGACTCGACAGGGATTTACTATGGCTACACCTTC
CDR3: CASSFGDSTGIYYGYTF

J: TRBJ1-4
V: TRBV11-2
size: once
D: NA
DNA: TGTGCCAGCAGCCAACCAGGAGTTGAAAAACTGTTTTTT
CDR3: CASSQPGVEKLFF